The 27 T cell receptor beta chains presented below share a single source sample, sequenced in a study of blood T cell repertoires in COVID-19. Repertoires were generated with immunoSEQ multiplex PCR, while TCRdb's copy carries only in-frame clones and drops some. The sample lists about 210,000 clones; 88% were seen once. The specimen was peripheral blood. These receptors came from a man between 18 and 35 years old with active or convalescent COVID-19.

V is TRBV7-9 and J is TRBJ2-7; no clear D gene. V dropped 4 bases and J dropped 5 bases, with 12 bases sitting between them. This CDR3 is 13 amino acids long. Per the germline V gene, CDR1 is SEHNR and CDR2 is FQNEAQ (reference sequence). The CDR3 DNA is TGTGCCAGCAGCTCCCCCCCAAGCAACGAGCAGTACTTC. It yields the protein CASSSPPSNEQYF.

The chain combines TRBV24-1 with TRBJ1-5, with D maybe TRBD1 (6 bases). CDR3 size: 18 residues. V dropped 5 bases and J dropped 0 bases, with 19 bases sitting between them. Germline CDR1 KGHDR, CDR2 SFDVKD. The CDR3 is CATSAAHGTPDSNQPQHF. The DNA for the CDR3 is TGTGCCACCAGTGCCGCACATGGGACACCCGATAGCAATCAGCCCCAGCATTTT.

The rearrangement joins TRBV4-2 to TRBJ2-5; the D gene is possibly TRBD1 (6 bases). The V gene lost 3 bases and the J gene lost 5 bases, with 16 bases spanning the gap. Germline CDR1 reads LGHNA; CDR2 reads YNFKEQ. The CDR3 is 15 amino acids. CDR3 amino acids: CASSQTDSHGETQYF. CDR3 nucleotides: TGTGCCAGCAGCCAGACGGACAGCCACGGGGAGACCCAGTACTTC.

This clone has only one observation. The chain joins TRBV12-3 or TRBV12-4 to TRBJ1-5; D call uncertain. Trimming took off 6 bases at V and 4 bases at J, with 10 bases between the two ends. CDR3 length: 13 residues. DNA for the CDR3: TGTGCCAGCAGGATCGGCGGGAATCAGCCCCAGCATTTT. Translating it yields CASRIGGNQPQHF.

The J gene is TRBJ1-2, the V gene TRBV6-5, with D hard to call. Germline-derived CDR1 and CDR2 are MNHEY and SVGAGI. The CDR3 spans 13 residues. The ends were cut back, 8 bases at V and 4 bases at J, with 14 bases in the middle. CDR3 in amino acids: CASEVSRGYGYTF. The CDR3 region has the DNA TGTGCCAGCGAAGTCAGCCGGGGCTATGGCTACACCTTC.

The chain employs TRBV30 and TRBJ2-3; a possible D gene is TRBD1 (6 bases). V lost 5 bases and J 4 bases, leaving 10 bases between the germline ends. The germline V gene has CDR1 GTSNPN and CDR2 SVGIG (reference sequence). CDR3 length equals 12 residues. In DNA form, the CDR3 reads TGTGCCTGGCTGAGGGGGTCAGATACGCAGTATTTT. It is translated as CAWLRGSDTQYF.

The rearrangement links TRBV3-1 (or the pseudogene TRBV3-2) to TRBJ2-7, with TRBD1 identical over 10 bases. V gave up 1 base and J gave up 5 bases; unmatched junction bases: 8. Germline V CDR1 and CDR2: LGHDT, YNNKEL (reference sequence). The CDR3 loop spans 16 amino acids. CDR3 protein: CASSQAPGQGLNEQYF. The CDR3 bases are TGTGCCAGCAGCCAAGCACCGGGACAGGGGTTGAACGAGCAGTACTTC.

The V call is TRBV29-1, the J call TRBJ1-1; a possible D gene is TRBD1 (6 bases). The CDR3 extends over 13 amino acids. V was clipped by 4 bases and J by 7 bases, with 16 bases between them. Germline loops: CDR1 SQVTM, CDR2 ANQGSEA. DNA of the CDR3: TGCAGCGTTGGTCTGGCAGGGGCAATTGAAGCTTTCTTT. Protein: CSVGLAGAIEAFF.

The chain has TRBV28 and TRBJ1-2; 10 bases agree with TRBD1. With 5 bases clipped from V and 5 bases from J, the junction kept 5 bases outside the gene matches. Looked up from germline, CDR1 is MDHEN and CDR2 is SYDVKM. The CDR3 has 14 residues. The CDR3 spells CASSLRDRGYGYTF. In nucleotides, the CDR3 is TGTGCCAGCAGTCTTCGGGACAGGGGTTATGGCTACACCTTC.

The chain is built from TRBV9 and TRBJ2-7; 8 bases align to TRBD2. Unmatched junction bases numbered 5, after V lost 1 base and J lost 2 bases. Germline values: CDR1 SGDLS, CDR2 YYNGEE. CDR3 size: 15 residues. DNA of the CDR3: TGTGCCAGCAGCGTAAAAACTAGCGGAGCCTACGAGCAGTACTTC. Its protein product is CASSVKTSGAYEQYF.

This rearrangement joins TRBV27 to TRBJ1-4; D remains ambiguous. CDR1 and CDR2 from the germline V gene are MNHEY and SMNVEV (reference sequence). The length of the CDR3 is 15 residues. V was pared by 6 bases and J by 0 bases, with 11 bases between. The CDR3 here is CASSPGRATNEKLFF. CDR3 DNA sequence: TGTGCCAGCAGCCCCGGTCGGGCAACTAATGAAAAACTGTTTTTT.

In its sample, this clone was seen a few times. CDR3 nucleotides: TGTGCCAGCAGTCTGGGACAGGGGCGATACACTGAAGCTTTCTTT. Protein: CASSLGQGRYTEAFF. The gene calls are TRBV28 and TRBJ1-1; 10 positions match TRBD1. The CDR3 runs 15 residues. CDR1 and CDR2 from the germline V gene are MDHEN and SYDVKM. Trimming at V came to 5 bases and at J to 3 bases, leaving 6 bases not matched to a gene. The full variable domain, with the rest looked up from reference TRBV28 and TRBJ1-1, is DVKVTQSSRYLVKRTGEKVFLECVQDMDHENMFWYRQDPGLGLRLIYFSYDVKMKEKGDIPEGYSVSREKKERFSLILESASTNQTSMYLCASSLGQGRYTEAFFGQGTRLTVV.

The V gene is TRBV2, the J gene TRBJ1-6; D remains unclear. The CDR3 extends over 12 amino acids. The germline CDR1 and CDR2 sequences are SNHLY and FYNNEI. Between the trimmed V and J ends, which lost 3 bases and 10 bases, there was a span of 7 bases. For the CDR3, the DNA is TGTGCCAGCAGTGACGGGGAATCACCCCTCCACTTT. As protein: CASSDGESPLHF.

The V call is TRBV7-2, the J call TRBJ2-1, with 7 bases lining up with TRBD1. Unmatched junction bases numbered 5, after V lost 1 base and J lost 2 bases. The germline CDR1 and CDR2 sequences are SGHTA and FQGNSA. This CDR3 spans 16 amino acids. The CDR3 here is CASSLVGGQTYNEQFF. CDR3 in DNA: TGTGCCAGCAGCTTAGTAGGGGGACAGACCTACAATGAGCAGTTCTTC.

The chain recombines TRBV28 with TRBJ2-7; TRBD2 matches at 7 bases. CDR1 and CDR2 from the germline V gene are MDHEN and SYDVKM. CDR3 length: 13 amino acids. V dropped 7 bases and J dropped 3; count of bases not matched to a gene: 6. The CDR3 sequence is CASTWGGGYEQYF. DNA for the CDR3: TGTGCCAGCACCTGGGGGGGAGGCTACGAGCAGTACTTC.

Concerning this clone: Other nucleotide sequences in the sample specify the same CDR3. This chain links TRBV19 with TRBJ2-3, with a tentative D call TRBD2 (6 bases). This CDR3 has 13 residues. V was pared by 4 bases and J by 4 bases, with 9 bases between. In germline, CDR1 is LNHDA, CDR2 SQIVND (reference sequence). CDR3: CASSTRLADTQYF. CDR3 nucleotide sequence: TGTGCCAGTAGTACCCGACTAGCAGATACGCAGTATTTT.

CDR3 protein: CASSFDGNQPQHF. CDR3 bases: TGTGCCAGCAGTTTCGACGGGAATCAGCCCCAGCATTTT. The V and J genes are TRBV6-5 and TRBJ1-5; no reliable D call. V lost 4 bases and J lost 4, with 8 bases in between. Looked up from germline, CDR1 is MNHEY and CDR2 is SVGAGI. The CDR3 is 13 residues long.

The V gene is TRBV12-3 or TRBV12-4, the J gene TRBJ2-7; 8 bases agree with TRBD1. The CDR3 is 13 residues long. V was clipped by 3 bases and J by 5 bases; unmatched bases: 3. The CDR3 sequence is CASSFTGGNEQYF. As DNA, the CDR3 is TGTGCCAGCAGTTTTACAGGGGGAAACGAGCAGTACTTC.

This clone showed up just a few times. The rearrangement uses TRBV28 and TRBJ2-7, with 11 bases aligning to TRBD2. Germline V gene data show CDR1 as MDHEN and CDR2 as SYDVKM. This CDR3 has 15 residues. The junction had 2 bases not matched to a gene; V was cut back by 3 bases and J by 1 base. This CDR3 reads CASSFSGRGSYEQYF. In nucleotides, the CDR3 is TGTGCCAGCAGTTTTAGCGGGAGGGGGTCCTACGAGCAGTACTTC.

The CDR3 region has the DNA TGTGCCAGCAGCTTCCCGGGTTTATACGAGCAGTACTTC. Amino acids: CASSFPGLYEQYF. The J gene is TRBJ2-7, the V gene TRBV5-6, with D hard to call. Trimming left V 2 bases short and J 4 bases short, with 10 bases between. This CDR3 spans 13 amino acids. Per the germline V gene, CDR1 is SGHDT and CDR2 is YYEEEE.

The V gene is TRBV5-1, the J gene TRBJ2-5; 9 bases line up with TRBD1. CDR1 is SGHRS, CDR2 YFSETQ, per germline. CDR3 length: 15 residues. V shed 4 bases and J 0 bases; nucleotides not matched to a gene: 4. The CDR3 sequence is CASSARTGDQETQYF. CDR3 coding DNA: TGCGCCAGCAGCGCACGGACAGGGGACCAAGAGACCCAGTACTTC.

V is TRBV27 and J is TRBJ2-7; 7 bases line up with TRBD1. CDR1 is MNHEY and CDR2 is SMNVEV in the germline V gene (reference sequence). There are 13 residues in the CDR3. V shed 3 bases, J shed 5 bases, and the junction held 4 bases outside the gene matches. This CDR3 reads CASSFTGENEQYF. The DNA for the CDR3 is TGTGCCAGCAGTTTTACAGGGGAGAACGAGCAGTACTTC.

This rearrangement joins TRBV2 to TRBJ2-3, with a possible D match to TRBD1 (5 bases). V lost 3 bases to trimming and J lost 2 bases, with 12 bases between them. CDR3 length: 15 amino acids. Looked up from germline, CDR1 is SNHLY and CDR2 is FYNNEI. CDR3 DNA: TGTGCCAGCAGTGAGGGGCAGGACCTCACAGATACGCAGTATTTT. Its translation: CASSEGQDLTDTQYF.

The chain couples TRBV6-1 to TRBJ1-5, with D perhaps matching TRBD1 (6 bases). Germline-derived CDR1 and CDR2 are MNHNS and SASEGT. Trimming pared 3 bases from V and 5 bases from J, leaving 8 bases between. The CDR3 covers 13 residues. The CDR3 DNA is TGTGCCAGCAGTGAGCCAGGGGATCAGCCCCAGCATTTT. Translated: CASSEPGDQPQHF.

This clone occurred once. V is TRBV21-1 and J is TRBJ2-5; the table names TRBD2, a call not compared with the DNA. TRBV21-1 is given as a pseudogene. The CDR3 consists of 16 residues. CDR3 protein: CASSNVPSGYQETQYF. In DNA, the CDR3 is TGTGCCAGCAGCAATGTGCCTAGCGGGTACCAAGAGACCCAGTACTTC.

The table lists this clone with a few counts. This CDR3 reads CATSKPPLKNIQYF. The CDR3 region has the DNA TGTGCCACCAGCAAACCTCCACTGAAAAACATTCAGTACTTC. The J gene is TRBJ2-4, the V gene TRBV2; D not certain. V gave up 10 bases and J gave up 4 bases, with 17 bases separating them. The CDR3 runs to 14 residues. From germline, CDR1 is SNHLY and CDR2 FYNNEI.

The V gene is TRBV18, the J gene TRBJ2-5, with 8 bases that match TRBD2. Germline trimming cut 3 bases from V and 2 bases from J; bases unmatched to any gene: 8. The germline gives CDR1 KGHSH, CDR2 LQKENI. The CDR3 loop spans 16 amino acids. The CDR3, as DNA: TGTGCCAGCTCACCTCCCGGGGGGGGCGATCAAGAGACCCAGTACTTC. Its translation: CASSPPGGGDQETQYF. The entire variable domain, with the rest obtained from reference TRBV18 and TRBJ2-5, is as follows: NAGVMQNPRHLVRRRGQEARLRCSPMKGHSHVYWYRQLPEEGLKFMVYLQKENIIDESGMPKERFSAEFPKEGPSILRIQQVVRGDSAAYFCASSPPGGGDQETQYFGPGTRLLVL.